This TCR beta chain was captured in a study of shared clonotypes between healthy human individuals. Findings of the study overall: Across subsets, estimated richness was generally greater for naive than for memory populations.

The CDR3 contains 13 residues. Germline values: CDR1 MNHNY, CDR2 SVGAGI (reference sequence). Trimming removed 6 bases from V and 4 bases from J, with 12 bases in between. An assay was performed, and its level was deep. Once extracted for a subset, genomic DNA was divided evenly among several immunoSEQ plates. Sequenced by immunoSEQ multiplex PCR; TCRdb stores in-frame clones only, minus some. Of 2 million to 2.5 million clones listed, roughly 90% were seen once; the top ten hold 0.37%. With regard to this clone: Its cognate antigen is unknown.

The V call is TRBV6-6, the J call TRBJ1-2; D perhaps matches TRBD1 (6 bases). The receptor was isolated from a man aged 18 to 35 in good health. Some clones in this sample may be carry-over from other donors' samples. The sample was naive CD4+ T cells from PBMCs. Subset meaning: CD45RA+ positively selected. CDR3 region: CASSGGQFYGYTF. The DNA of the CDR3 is TGTGCCAGCAGCGGTGGACAGTTCTATGGCTACACCTTC.